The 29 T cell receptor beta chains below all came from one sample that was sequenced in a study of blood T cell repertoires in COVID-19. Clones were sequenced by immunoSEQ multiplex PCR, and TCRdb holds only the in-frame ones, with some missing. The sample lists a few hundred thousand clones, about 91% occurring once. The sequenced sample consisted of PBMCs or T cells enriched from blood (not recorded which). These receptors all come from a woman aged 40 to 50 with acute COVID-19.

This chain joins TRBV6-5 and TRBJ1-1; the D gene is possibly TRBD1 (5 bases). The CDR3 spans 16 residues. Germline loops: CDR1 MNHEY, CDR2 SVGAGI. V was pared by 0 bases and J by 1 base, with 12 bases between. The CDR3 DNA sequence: TGTGCCAGCAGTTACTCGAATCAGGGTGGGAACACTGAAGCTTTCTTT. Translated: CASSYSNQGGNTEAFF.

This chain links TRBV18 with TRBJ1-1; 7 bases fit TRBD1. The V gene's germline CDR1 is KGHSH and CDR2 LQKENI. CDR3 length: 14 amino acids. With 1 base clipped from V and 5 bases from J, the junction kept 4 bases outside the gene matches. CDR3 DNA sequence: TGTGCCAGCTCACCACAGAGGGGGCAAACTGAAGCTTTCTTT. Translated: CASSPQRGQTEAFF.

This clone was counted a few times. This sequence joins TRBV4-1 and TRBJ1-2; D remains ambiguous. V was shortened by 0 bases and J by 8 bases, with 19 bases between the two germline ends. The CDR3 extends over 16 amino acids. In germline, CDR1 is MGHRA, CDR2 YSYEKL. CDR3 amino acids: CASSQEWSGLTYGYTF. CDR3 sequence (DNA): TGCGCCAGCAGCCAAGAATGGTCGGGGTTAACTTACGGCTACACCTTC.

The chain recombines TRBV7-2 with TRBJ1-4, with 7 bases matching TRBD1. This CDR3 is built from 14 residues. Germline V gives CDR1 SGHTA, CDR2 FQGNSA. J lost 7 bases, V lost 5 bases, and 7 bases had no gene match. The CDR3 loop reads CASSPTGIGEKLFF. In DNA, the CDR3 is TGTGCCAGCAGCCCGACAGGGATCGGTGAAAAACTGTTTTTT.

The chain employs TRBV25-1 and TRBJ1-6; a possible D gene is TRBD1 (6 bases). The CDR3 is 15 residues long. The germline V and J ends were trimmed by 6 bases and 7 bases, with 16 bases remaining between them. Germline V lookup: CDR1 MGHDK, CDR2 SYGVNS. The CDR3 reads CASSWGGGKNSPLHF. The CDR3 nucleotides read TGTGCCAGCAGCTGGGGCGGGGGCAAAAATTCACCCCTCCACTTT.

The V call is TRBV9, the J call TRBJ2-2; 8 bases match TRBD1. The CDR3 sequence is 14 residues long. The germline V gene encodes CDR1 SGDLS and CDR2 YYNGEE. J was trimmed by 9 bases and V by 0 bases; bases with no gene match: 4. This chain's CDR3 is CASSVGQGARELFF. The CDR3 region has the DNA TGTGCCAGCAGCGTAGGGCAGGGGGCCCGGGAGCTGTTTTTT.

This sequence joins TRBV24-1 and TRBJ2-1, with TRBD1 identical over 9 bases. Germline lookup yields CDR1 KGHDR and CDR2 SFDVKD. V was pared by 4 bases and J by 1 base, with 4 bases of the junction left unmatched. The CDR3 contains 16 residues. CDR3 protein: CATSDPGTGSYNEQFF. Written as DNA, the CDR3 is TGTGCCACCAGTGACCCCGGGACAGGGTCCTACAATGAGCAGTTCTTC.

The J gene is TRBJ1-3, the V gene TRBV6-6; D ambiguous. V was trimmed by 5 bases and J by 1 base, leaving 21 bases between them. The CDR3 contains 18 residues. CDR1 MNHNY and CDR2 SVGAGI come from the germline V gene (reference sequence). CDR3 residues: CASSRIQTSGSSGNTIYF. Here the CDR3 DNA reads TGTGCCAGCAGTCGTATCCAGACCTCGGGATCTTCTGGAAACACCATATATTTT.

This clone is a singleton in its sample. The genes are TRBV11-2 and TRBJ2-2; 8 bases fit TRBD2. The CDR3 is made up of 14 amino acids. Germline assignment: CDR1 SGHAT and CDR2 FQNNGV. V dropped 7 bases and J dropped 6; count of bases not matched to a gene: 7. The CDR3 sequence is CASMRAGDPGELFF. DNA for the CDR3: TGTGCCAGCATGCGAGCGGGAGATCCCGGGGAGCTGTTTTTT.

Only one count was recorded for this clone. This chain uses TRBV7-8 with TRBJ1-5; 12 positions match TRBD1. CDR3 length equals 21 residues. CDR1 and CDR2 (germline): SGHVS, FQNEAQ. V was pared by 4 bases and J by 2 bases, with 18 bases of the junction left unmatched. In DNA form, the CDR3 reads TGTGCCAGCAGCTCAGGACATAGGGGGACAGGGGGCAATAAGGGCAATCAGCCCCAGCATTTT. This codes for CASSSGHRGTGGNKGNQPQHF.

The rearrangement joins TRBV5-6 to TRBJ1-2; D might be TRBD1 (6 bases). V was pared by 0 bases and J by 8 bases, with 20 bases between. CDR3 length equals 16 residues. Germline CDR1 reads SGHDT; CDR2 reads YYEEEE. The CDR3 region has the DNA TGTGCCAGCAGCTTGGAACCTCTCGGGGGGCCAGGGGGCTACACCTTC. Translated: CASSLEPLGGPGGYTF.

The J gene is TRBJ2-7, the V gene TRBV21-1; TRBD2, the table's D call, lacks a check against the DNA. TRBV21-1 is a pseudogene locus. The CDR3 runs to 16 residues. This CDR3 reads CASSTRGSPSFYEQYV. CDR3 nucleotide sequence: TGTGCCAGCAGCACCCGGGGGAGCCCGAGCTTTTACGAGCAGTACGTC.

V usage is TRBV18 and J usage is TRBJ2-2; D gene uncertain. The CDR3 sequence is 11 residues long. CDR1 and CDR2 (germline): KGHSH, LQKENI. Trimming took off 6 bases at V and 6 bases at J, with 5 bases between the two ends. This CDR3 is CASSSPGELFF. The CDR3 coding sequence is TGTGCCAGCTCCTCCCCCGGGGAGCTGTTTTTT.

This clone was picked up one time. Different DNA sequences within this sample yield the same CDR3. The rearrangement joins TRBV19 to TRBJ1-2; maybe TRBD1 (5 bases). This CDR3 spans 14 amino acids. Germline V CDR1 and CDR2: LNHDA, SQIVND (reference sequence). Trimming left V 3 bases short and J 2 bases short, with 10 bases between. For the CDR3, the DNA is TGTGCCAGTAGTATCGACCGGGGGAACTATGGCTACACCTTC. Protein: CASSIDRGNYGYTF.

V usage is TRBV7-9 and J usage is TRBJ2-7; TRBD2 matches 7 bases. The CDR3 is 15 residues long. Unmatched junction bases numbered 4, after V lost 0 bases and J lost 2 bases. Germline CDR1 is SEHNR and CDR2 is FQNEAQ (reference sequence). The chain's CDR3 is CASSLAAGATYEQYV. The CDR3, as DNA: TGTGCCAGCAGCTTAGCTGCGGGAGCCACCTACGAGCAGTACGTC.

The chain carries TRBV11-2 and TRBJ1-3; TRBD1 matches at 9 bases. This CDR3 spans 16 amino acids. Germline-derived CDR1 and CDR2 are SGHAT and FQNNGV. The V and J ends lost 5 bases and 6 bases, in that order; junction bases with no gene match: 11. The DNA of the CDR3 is TGTGCCAGCAGCCACCTCGGGGGACAGGGAGTAAACACCATATATTTT. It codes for CASSHLGGQGVNTIYF.

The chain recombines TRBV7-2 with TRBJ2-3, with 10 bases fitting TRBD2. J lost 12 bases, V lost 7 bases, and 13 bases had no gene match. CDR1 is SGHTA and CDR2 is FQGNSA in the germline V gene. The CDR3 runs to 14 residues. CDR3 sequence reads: CASTPRSGRATQYF. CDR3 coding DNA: TGTGCCAGCACCCCGAGAAGCGGGAGGGCCACACAGTATTTT.

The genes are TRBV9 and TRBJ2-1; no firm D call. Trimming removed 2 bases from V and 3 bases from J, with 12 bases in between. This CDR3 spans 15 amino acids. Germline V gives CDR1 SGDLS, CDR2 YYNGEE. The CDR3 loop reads CASSVRSSFYNEQFF. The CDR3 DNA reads TGTGCCAGCAGCGTCCGGAGCAGCTTCTACAATGAGCAGTTCTTC.

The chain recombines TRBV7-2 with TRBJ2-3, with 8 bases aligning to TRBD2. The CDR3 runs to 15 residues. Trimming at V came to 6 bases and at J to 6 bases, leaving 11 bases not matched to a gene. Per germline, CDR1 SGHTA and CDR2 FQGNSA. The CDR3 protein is CASRPSGLEGDTQYF. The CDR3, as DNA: TGTGCCAGCAGACCTAGCGGGCTAGAGGGGGATACGCAGTATTTT.

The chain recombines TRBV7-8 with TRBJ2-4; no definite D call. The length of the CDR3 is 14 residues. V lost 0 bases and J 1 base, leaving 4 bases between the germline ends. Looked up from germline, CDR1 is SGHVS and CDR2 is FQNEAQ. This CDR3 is CASSLAPAKNIQYF. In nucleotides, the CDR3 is TGTGCCAGCAGCTTAGCCCCGGCCAAAAACATTCAGTACTTC.

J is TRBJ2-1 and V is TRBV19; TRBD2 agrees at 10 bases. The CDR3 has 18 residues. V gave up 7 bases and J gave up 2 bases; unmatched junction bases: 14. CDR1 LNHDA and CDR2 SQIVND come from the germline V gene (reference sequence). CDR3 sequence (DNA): TGTGCCAGTAACGCGGGGCCTAGCGGGGGCCGTACCTACAATGAGCAGTTCTTC. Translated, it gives CASNAGPSGGRTYNEQFF.

The CDR3 region is CASSLIGDRDSYEQYF. The CDR3 DNA sequence: TGTGCCAGCAGTTTAATAGGGGACAGGGATTCCTACGAGCAGTACTTC. The chain is built from TRBV27 and TRBJ2-7; 9 bases fit TRBD1. V was pared by 2 bases and J by 1 base, with 6 bases of the junction left unmatched. The CDR3 length is 16 residues. Germline loops: CDR1 MNHEY, CDR2 SMNVEV (reference sequence).

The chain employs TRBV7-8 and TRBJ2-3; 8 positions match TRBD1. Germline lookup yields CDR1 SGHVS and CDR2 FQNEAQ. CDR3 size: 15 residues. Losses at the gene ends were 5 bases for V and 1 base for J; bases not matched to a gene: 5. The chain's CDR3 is CASSKTGDGTDTQYF. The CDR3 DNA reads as TGTGCCAGCAGCAAGACAGGGGATGGCACAGATACGCAGTATTTT.

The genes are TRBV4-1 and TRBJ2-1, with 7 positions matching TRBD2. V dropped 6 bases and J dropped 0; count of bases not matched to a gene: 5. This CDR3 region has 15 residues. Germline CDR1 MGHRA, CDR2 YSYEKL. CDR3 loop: CASRGERGSYNEQFF. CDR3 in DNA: TGCGCCAGCAGGGGCGAGCGGGGCTCCTACAATGAGCAGTTCTTC.

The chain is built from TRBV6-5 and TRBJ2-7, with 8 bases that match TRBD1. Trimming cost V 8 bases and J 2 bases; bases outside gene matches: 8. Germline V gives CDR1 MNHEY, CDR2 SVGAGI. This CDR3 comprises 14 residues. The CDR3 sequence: CASGRTGIPYEQYV. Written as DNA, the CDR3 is TGTGCCAGCGGTAGGACAGGGATCCCCTACGAGCAGTACGTC.

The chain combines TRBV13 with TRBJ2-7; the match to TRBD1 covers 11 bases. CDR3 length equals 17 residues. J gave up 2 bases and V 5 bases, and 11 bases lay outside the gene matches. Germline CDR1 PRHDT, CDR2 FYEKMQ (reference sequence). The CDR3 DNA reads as TGTGCCAGCAGCCTATCCCCCGGGACAGGGGGAGCCTACGAGCAGTACTTC. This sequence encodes CASSLSPGTGGAYEQYF.

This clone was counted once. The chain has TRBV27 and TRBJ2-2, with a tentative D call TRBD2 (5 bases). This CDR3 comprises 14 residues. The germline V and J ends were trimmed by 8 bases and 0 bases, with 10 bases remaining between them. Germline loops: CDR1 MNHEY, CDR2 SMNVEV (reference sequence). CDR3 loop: CASSTSSNTGELFF. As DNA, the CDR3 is TGTGCCAGCTCCACTAGTTCGAACACCGGGGAGCTGTTTTTT.

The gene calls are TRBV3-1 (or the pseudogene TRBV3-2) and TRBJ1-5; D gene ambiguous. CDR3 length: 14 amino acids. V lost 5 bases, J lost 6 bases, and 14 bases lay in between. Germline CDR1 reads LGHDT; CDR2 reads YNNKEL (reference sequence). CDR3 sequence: CASSSRPEGQPQHF. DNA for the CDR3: TGTGCCAGCAGCTCCCGTCCGGAGGGTCAGCCCCAGCATTTT.

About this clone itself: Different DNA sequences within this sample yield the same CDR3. The DNA for the CDR3 is TGTGCCAGCAGCTTGGTCGGCACAGATACGCAGTATTTT. It codes for CASSLVGTDTQYF. The chain combines TRBV5-4 with TRBJ2-3, with no clear D. Germline lookup yields CDR1 SGHNT and CDR2 YYREEE (reference sequence). The length of the CDR3 is 13 residues. Trimming shortened V by 0 bases and J by 1 base, and 3 bases separated the two germline ends.